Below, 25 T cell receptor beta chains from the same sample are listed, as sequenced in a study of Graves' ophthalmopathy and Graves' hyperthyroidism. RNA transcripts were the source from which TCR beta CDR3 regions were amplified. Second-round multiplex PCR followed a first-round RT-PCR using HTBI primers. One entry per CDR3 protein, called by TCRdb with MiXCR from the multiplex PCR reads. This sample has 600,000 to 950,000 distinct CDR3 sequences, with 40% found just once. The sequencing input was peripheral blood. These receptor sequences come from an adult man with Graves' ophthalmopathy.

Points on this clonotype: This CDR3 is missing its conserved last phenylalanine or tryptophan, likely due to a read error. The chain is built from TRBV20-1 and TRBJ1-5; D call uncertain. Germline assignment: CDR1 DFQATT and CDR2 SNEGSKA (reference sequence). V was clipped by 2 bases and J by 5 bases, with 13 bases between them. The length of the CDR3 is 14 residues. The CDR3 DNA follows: TGCAGTGCTAGATCCTCGGGAAGAGATCAGCCCCAGCATTCT. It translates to CSARSSGRDQPQHS.

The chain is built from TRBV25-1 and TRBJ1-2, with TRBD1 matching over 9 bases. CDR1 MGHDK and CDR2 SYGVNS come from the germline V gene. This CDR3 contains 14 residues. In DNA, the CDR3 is TGTGCTAGATCGCCGGGACAGGGAGACGGTGGCTACACCTTC. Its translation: CARSPGQGDGGYTF.

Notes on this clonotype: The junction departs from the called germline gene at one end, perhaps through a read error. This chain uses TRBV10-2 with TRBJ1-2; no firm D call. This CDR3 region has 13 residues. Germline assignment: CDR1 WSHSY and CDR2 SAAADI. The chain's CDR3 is CASSQIVDYGYTF. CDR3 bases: TGTGCCAGCAGTCAAATTGTTGACTATGGCTACACCTTC.

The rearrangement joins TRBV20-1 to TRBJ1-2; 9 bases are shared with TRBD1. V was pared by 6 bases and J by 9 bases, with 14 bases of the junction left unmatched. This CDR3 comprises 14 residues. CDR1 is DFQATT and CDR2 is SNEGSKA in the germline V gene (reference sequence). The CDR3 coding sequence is TGCAGTGCCACTACAGGGGGCCGAGGAGATCGCTACACCTTC. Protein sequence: CSATTGGRGDRYTF.

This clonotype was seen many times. CDR3 bases: TGCAGTGCTAGGGGGGGCTTGGAGACCCAGTACTTC. This gives the protein CSARGGLETQYF. The genes are TRBV20-1 and TRBJ2-5, with D perhaps given as TRBD1 or TRBD2 (6 bases each). V was shortened by 3 bases and J by 5 bases, with 10 bases between the two germline ends. Germline-derived CDR1 and CDR2 are DFQATT and SNEGSKA (reference sequence). The CDR3 runs 12 residues.

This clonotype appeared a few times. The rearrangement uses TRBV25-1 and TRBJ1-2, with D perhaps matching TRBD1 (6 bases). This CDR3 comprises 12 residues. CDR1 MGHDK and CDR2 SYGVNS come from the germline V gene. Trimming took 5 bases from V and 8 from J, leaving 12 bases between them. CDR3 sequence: CASSWGLGGYTF. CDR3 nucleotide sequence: TGTGCCAGCAGTTGGGGGCTGGGCGGCTACACCTTC.

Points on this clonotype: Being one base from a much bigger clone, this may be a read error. In nucleotides, the CDR3 is TGTGCCAGCAGTGGGAGTAACACCGGGGAGCCGTTTTTT. Protein sequence: CASSGSNTGEPFF. The rearrangement joins TRBV25-1 to TRBJ2-2; possible D gene TRBD2, 5 bases. The CDR3 has 13 amino acids. The germline V gene has CDR1 MGHDK and CDR2 SYGVNS. Full variable domain (outside the CDR3, taken from reference TRBV25-1 and TRBJ2-2): EADIYQTPRYLVIGTGKKITLECSQTMGHDKMYWYQQDPGMELHLIHYSYGVNSTEKGDLSSESTVSRIRTEHFPLTLESARPSHTSQYLCASSGSNTGEPFFGEGSRLTVL.

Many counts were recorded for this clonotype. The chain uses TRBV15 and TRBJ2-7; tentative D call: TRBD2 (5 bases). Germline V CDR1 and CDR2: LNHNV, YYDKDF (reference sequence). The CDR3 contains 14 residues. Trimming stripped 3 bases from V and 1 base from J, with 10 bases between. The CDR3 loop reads CATSSWGESYEQYF. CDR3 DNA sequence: TGTGCCACCAGCAGTTGGGGAGAGTCCTACGAGCAGTACTTC.

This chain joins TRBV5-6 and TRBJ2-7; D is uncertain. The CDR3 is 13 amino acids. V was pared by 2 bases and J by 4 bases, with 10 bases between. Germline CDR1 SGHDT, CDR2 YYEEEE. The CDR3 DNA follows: TGTGCCAGCAGCTTCCCTCTGGGGTACGAGCAGTACTTC. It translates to CASSFPLGYEQYF.

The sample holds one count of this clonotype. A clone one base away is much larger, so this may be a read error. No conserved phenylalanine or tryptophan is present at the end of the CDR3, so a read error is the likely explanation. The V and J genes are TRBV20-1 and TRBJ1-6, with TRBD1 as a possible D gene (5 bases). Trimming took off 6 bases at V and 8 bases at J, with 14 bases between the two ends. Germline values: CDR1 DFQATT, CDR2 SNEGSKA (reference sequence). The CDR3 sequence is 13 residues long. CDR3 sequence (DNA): TGCAGTGCCAGGACCCAGGGCGATTCACCCCTCCACCTT. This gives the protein CSARTQGDSPLHL.

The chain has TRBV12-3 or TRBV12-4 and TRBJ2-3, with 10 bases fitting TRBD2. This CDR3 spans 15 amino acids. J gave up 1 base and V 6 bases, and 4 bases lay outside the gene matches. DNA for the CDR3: TGTGCCAGCAGAGACGGACTAGCGGGCACAGATACGCAGTATTTT. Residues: CASRDGLAGTDTQYF.

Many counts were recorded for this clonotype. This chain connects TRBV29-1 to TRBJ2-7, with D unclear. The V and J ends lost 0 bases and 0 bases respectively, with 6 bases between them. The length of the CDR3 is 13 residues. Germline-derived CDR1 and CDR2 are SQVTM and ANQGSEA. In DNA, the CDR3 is TGCAGCGTTGAAGAGGAGATCTCCTACGAGCAGTACTTC. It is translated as CSVEEEISYEQYF.

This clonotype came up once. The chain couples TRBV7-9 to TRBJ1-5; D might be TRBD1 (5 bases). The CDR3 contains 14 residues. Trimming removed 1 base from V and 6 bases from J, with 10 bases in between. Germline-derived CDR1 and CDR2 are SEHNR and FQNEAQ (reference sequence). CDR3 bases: TGTGCCAGCAGCTTAGACGCGGGGGTTCAGCCCCAGCATTTT. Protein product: CASSLDAGVQPQHF. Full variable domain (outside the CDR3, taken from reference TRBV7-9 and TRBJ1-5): DTGVSQNPRHKITKRGQNVTFRCDPISEHNRLYWYRQTLGQGPEFLTYFQNEAQLEKSRLLSDRFSAERPKGSFSTLEIQRTEQGDSAMYLCASSLDAGVQPQHFGDGTRLSIL.

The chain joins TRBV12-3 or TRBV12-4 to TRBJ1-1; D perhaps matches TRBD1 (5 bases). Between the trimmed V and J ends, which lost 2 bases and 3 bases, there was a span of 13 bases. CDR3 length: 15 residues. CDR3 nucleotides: TGTGCCAGCAGTTTAAGGGGTGGTGCGGACACTGAAGCTTTCTTT. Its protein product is CASSLRGGADTEAFF.

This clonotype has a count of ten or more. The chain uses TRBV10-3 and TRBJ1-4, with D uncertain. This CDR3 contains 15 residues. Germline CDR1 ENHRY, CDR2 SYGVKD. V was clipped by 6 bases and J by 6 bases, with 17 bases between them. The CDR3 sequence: CAISDSIGRDEKLFF. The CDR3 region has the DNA TGTGCCATCAGCGACTCGATTGGGAGGGATGAAAAACTGTTTTTT.

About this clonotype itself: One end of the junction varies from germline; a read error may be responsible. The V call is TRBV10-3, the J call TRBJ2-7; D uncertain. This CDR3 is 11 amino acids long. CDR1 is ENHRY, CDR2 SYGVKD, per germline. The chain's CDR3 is CASSYSAGQYF. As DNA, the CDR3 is TGTGCCAGCAGTTACTCGGCCGGGCAGTACTTC.

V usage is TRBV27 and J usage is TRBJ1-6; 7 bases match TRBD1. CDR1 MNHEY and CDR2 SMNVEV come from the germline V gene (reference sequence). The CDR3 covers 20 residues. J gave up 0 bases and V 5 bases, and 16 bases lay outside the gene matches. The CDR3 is CASSRQPGQSTSSYNSPLHF. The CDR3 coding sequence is TGTGCCAGCAGTCGCCAACCGGGACAGTCGACCAGCTCCTATAATTCACCCCTCCACTTT.

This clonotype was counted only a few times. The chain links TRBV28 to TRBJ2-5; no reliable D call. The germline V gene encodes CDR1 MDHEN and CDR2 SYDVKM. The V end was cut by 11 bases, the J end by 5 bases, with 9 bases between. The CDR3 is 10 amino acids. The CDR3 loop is CAVKGETQYF. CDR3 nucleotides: TGTGCCGTTAAAGGGGAGACCCAGTACTTC. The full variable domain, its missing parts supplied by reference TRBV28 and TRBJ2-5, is DVKVTQSSRYLVKRTGEKVFLECVQDMDHENMFWYRQDPGLGLRLIYFSYDVKMKEKGDIPEGYSVSREKKERFSLILESASTNQTSMYLCAVKGETQYFGPGTRLLVL.

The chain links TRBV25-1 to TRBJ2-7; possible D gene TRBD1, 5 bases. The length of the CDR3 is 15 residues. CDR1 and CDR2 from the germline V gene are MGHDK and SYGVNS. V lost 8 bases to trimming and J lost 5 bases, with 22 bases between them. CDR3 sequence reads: CASSPGAGSSHEQYF. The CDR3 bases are TGTGCCAGCTCACCTGGGGCAGGGTCTTCGCACGAGCAGTACTTC.

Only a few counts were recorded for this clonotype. Written as DNA, the CDR3 is TGTGCCAGCAGTGAAGGACAGGTCGGCGAGCAGTACTTC. Its protein product is CASSEGQVGEQYF. J is TRBJ2-7 and V is TRBV6-5, with 7 bases matching TRBD1. The CDR3 loop spans 13 amino acids. V lost 5 bases to trimming and J lost 6 bases; unmatched junction nucleotides: 7. The V gene's germline CDR1 is MNHEY and CDR2 SVGAGI.

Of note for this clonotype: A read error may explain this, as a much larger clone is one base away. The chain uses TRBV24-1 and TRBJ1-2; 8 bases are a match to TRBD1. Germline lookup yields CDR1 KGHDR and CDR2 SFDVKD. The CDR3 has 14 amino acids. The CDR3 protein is CATSDLGTGYGYAF. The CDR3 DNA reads TGTGCCACCAGTGATCTCGGGACAGGATATGGCTACGCCTTC.

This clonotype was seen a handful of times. The CDR3: CASRWRNTGELFF. The CDR3 DNA reads TGTGCCAGCAGGTGGAGGAACACCGGGGAGCTGTTTTTT. The rearrangement links TRBV6-5 to TRBJ2-2, with D unresolved. The germline V gene encodes CDR1 MNHEY and CDR2 SVGAGI. This CDR3 comprises 13 residues. Trimming stripped 6 bases from V and 1 base from J, with 6 bases between.

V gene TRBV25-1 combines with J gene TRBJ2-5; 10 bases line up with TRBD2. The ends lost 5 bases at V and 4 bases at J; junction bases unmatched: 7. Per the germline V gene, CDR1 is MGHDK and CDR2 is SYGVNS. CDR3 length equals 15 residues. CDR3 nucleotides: TGTGCCAGCAGTTATCTAAGCGGGAGGGGAGAGACCCAGTACTTC. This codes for CASSYLSGRGETQYF. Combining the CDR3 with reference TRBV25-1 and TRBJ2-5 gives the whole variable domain EADIYQTPRYLVIGTGKKITLECSQTMGHDKMYWYQQDPGMELHLIHYSYGVNSTEKGDLSSESTVSRIRTEHFPLTLESARPSHTSQYLCASSYLSGRGETQYFGPGTRLLVL.

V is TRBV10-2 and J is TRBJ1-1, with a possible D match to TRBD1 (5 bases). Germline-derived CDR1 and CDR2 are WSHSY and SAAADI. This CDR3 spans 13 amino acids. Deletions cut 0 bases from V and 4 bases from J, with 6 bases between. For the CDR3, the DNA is TGCGCCAGCAGTGAGTCAGGGACCACTGAAGCTTTCTTT. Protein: CASSESGTTEAFF.

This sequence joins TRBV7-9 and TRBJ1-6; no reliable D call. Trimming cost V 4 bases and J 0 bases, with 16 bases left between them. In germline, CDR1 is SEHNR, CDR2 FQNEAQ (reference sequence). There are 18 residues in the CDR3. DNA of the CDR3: TGTGCCAGCAGCTCTACCCCCGGCGGGAGCTCCTATAATTCACCCCTCCACTTT. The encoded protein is CASSSTPGGSSYNSPLHF. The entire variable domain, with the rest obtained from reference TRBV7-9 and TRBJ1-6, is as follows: DTGVSQNPRHKITKRGQNVTFRCDPISEHNRLYWYRQTLGQGPEFLTYFQNEAQLEKSRLLSDRFSAERPKGSFSTLEIQRTEQGDSAMYLCASSSTPGGSSYNSPLHFGNGTRLTVT.